The rows below give T cell receptor beta chains drawn from one sample of a study of cytomegalovirus exposure and HLA in healthy donors. Some clones are missing from TCRdb's copy, which holds only in-frame ones; the method was immunoSEQ multiplex PCR. The sample yields around 95,000 clones, about 85% seen once. Sequenced: PBMCs. The source of these receptors is a female donor in good health and CMV-seropositive. Both conserved end residues are part of each CDR3. The D gene is left open where the match is weak. The size field is filled for only some rows; it gives once, few, many or a size class.

.	TRBV7-2	.	9	TRBJ2-1	TGTGCCACCGGACTAGAGCAGTTCTTC	CATGLEQFF
.	TRBV7-9	.	14	TRBJ2-7	TGTGCCAGCAGCTTAGACCCCCGACGGGACGAGCAGTACTTC	CASSLDPRRDEQYF
.	TRBV25-1	.	16	TRBJ2-1	TGTGCCAGCAGTGATTCACAGGGCCTGAGGGTCAATGAGCAGTTCTTC	CASSDSQGLRVNEQFF
once	TRBV4-1	TRBD1	15	TRBJ1-1	TGCGCCAGCAGCCAACCTGGGACAGGGATCACTGAAGCTTTCTTT	CASSQPGTGITEAFF
.	TRBV5-1	.	17	TRBJ2-1	TGCGCCAGCAGCTTGGGCTTACTCATATCCCCTAACAATGAGCAGTTCTTC	CASSLGLLISPNNEQFF
once	TRBV10-2	TRBD1	16	TRBJ1-4	TGCGCCAGCAGTGACCAAGGGACAGTCTTAGGGGAAAAACTGTTTTTT	CASSDQGTVLGEKLFF
.	TRBV7-7	TRBD2	15	TRBJ2-3	TGTGCTAGCAGCCTTGGGACTAGCGAGACAGATACGCAGTATTTT	CASSLGTSETDTQYF
.	TRBV12-5	.	13	TRBJ2-2	TGTGCTAGTACCCCCCCCGGGACCGGGGAGCTGTTTTTT	CASTPPGTGELFF
.	TRBV11-2	.	15	TRBJ2-3	TGTGCCAGCACGGAATTAGGACAGAACACAGATACGCAGTATTTT	CASTELGQNTDTQYF
few	TRBV2	TRBD1	14	TRBJ1-4	TGTGCCAGCAGCTGGACAGGGCGCAATGAAAAACTGTTTTTT	CASSWTGRNEKLFF
.	TRBV7-7	.	13	TRBJ2-7	TGTGCCAGCAGCACTCGCCAGGGTTACGAGCAGTACTTC	CASSTRQGYEQYF
few	TRBV25-1	.	14	TRBJ2-3	TGTGCCAGCAGTGATGGGCCAGGGGCAGATACGCAGTATTTT	CASSDGPGADTQYF
.	TRBV19	.	15	TRBJ1-2	TGTGCCAGTTTTATAGGGGGGGATTACCCCTATGGCTACACCTTC	CASFIGGDYPYGYTF
.	TRBV6-5	TRBD1	14	TRBJ1-2	TGTGCCAGCAGACGCCGACAGGGGGCATATGGCTACACCTTC	CASRRRQGAYGYTF
.	TRBV19	.	11	TRBJ2-7	TGTGCCAGTACAAAGAACGGGGGTGTGTACTTC	CASTKNGGVYF
.	TRBV29-1	.	12	TRBJ1-1	TGCAGCGTTGGGGGAGGGGTGGGGGGAGCTTTCTTT	CSVGGGVGGAFF
.	TRBV29-1	.	11	TRBJ2-7	TGCAGCGTTGCAGACAGCTACGAGCAGTACTTC	CSVADSYEQYF
.	TRBV10-1	.	13	TRBJ2-2	TGCGCCAGCTCCCCCAGGGTAGCCGGGGAGCTGTTTTTT	CASSPRVAGELFF
.	TRBV5-6	TRBD2	19	TRBJ2-7	TGTGCCAGCAGCTTGTTTTTGTTCAGGGTGTCCCGGGAGGGTAACGAGCAGTACTTC	CASSLFLFRVSREGNEQYF
.	TRBV7-3	.	13	TRBJ1-1	TGTGCCAGCAGCCTGGCGGGGAACACTGAAGCTTTCTTT	CASSLAGNTEAFF
.	TRBV18	TRBD2	15	TRBJ2-7	TGTGCCAGCTCACCAATCCCTAGCGGGAGTTACGAGCAGTACTTC	CASSPIPSGSYEQYF
.	TRBV7-9	.	16	TRBJ1-4	TGTGCCAGCAGCTTCGCAGGCGACACAACTAATGAAAAACTGTTTTTT	CASSFAGDTTNEKLFF
once	TRBV27	TRBD2	16	TRBJ2-2	TGTGCCAGCAGTTTTAGCGGGAGCACGAACACCGGGGAGCTGTTTTTT	CASSFSGSTNTGELFF
.	TRBV19	.	11	TRBJ2-7	TGTGCCAGTTCCCCAGGGTACGAGCAGTACTTC	CASSPGYEQYF
.	TRBV2	.	17	TRBJ2-7	TGTGCCAGCACCGTAGGGCCCAGCGGTCTCTACTCCTACGAGCAGTACTTC	CASTVGPSGLYSYEQYF
.	TRBV7-2	TRBD1	14	TRBJ1-5	TGTGCCAGCAGCTTCCGGGACAGGCATCAGCCCCAGCATTTT	CASSFRDRHQPQHF
.	TRBV25-1	.	16	TRBJ2-7	TGTGCCAGCAGTGGGTTTACAGGGTTGACCTCCTACGAGCAGTACTTC	CASSGFTGLTSYEQYF
.	TRBV10-2	.	11	TRBJ1-1	TGCGCCAGCCGGGGGGGCACTGAAGCTTTCTTT	CASRGGTEAFF
.	TRBV5-6	.	14	TRBJ2-7	TGTGCCAGCAGCTTGGCTTCCCCTTCCTACGAGCAGTACTTC	CASSLASPSYEQYF
.	TRBV29-1	TRBD1	17	TRBJ1-1	TGCAGCGTTGAGGCTAAACAGGGGGCACCGGGTAGTGCTGAAGCTTTCTTT	CSVEAKQGAPGSAEAFF
.	TRBV7-9	.	12	TRBJ2-7	TGTGCCAGCAGCTTAGGGGCAAACGAGCAGTACTTC	CASSLGANEQYF
.	TRBV28	.	19	TRBJ2-5	TGTGCCAGCAGGGGCGATTGGGGGGGGCCCCGCACTAGAGCAGTAACCCAGTACTTC	CASRGDWGGPRTRAVTQYF
.	TRBV6-5	TRBD1	12	TRBJ2-3	TGTGCCACCGGACAGGGCACAGATACGCAGTATTTT	CATGQGTDTQYF
.	TRBV28	TRBD2	17	TRBJ2-7	TGTGCCAGCAGTTTAAAGGGACTAGCGGGAGGGCGCTACGAGCAGTACTTC	CASSLKGLAGGRYEQYF
.	TRBV9	.	15	TRBJ1-2	TGTGCCAGCAGCCCCAGTGGGACCCATGGGGGGAGCTACACCTTC	CASSPSGTHGGSYTF
.	TRBV19	.	12	TRBJ2-5	TGTGCCAGTAGCCGGGGCCAAGAGACCCAGTACTTC	CASSRGQETQYF
.	TRBV10-1	TRBD2	14	TRBJ2-1	TGCGCCAGCAGGGGACTAGCGGGGGATGGTGAGCAGTTCTTC	CASRGLAGDGEQFF
.	TRBV27	.	17	TRBJ2-6	TGTGCCAGCAGTTTACGCGGCGCTCGATATGGGGCCAACGTCCTGACTTTC	CASSLRGARYGANVLTF
.	TRBV11-3	.	13	TRBJ2-7	TGTGCCAGCAGCTTAGGTAGAACCTACGAGCAGTACTTC	CASSLGRTYEQYF